This T cell receptor (beta chain) was identified in a study of cytomegalovirus exposure and HLA in healthy donors. Study results and limitations: As a later analysis revealed, the rate of TCR association differed by HLA locus, with DRB1 most and HLA-C fewest.

Every donor was a healthy person donating bone marrow. 13 Jbeta primers and 60 Vbeta primers were used for the PCR. TCRdb's table, derived via immunoSEQ multiplex PCR, lists solely in-frame clones and lacks some. The sample has 95,000 to 150,000 clones, approximately 72% seen once. Of note for this clone: Its antigen remains unknown.

V lost 4 bases, J lost 2 bases, and 9 bases stayed unmatched. CDR3 length: 16 residues. The V gene's germline CDR1 is MGHDK and CDR2 SYGVNS. V gene TRBV25-1 combines with J gene TRBJ2-3; 7 bases line up with TRBD1. Sample: PBMCs. This TCR was recovered from a man in his fifties or sixties in good health and CMV-seropositive. The CDR3 spells CASSVGNRGTTDTQYF. Written as DNA, the CDR3 is TGTGCCAGCAGTGTGGGAAACAGGGGAACCACAGATACGCAGTATTTT.